This T cell receptor (beta chain) was documented in a study of cytomegalovirus exposure and HLA in healthy donors (TCRdb year 2017). Study-level background: According to an earlier analysis of several hundred of the donors, 150 million to 200 million T cells yielded 117 million unique TCR beta sequences and about 280 Gb of sequence data. A later genetic analysis used genome-wide SNP genotypes for about three fifths of the 666 donors, treating that subset as a discovery cohort. Donor age, sex, ethnicity and CMV serostatus were compiled alongside the repertoire data. A separate validation cohort of roughly 130 different subjects was used in addition to the roughly 640-subject first cohort. On average, roughly 240,000 unique TCR beta nucleotide sequences were sequenced per donor among some 430 genotyped donors of the cohort, with roughly a sixth of those sequences being non-productive. The study aimed to test whether cataloging public T cell receptors could reveal signatures of past pathogen exposure. Using immunosequencing, the study profiled T cell repertoires from some 670 subjects and related those repertoires to cytomegalovirus serostatus. All discovery cohort repertoires had been generated on a single sequencing platform. An early release covering 550 to 650 HLA-typed donors comprised about 290 gigabases of sequencing data and tens of millions of unique TCR sequences. An earlier analysis of about 620 of the donors applied high-throughput TCR beta sequencing to assess whether each TCR beta V gene segment acted as functional or pseudogenic. Rather than drawing on any new phenotypic data, the later analysis identified candidate immune exposures from TCR beta sequences and the way those sequences occurred across donors. To predict cytomegalovirus infection status, the study brought together high-throughput TCR immunosequencing, statistical association of individual TCRs with disease status, and machine learning. Typing coverage varied by locus: roughly 629-640 donors for A, B, C, DRB1 and DQB1; roughly 560 for DQA1; approximately 610 for DPA1; some 470 for DPB1. In a later analysis, previously published TCR beta repertoires from some 640 donors were re-analyzed and high-resolution HLA genotyping was added so that TCR occurrence patterns could be studied. Several DR-DQ haplotypes were treated as single units for association and clustering because of strong linkage in the cohort. Among the approximately 400 genotyped donors, under 90% belonged to the genetic ancestry cluster associated with self-reported Caucasian donors. HLA typing covered class I and class II loci at four-digit resolution.

The cohort consisted of 600 or so healthy bone marrow donors. All cohort members were sampled while nominally healthy, although unrecorded immune exposures were likely present. The donor was CMV seropositive and belonged to the group of 250 to 350 seropositive cohort members. Every donor gave a peripheral blood sample, and the peripheral blood mononuclear cells from that sample were used for TCR beta sequencing. The Qiagen DNeasy Blood Extraction Kit was used to extract genomic DNA from the blood cell samples. Receptors were amplified or captured by the immunoSEQ multiplex PCR assay. For the multiplex PCR, a mixture combining 60 forward primers for TCR Vbeta segments and 13 reverse primers for TCR Jbeta segments was used. The CDR3 region of rearranged TCR beta genes was amplified from genomic DNA with a multiplex PCR assay. The Illumina HiSeq System was used to sequence the amplified TCR beta libraries as 87-base-pair reads. From the authors' description of their analysis: A later analysis counted approximately 74 million unique TCR beta chains across the 640 or so repertoires, and 10 million to 11 million of these chains were shared by at least two donors. A nearest-neighbor algorithm error-corrected the raw reads and collapsed the reads into unique sequences, merging closely related sequences to remove PCR and sequencing errors. Alignment of CDR3 sequences to IMGT reference sequences was used to assign V, D and J gene segments. For a sequence to be retained, a match of at least six nucleotides was required to both a V gene segment and a J gene segment. Rearrangements were called productive when the CDR3 lacked stop codons and stayed in frame with V and J; all others were non-productive. Following IMGT convention, CDR3 was defined as the stretch from the second conserved V-encoded cysteine to the conserved J-encoded phenylalanine. Sequences without an unambiguous match to a single V gene segment were excluded from the earlier analysis of about 630 of the donors. An earlier analysis of 500 to 600 of the donors classified V segments as functional when productive rearrangements were above 56.7% and as segregating when the standard deviation between donors was above 5%. To diagnose cytomegalovirus status from the catalog of TCR beta chain sequences, a statistical classification framework was built. In a later analysis, V and J genes were assigned by comparing TCR nucleotide sequences against IMGT/GENE-DB human TR gene sequences. The TCRdist pipeline was used in a later analysis to assign CDR3 sequences and most-parsimonious VDJ recombination scenarios. In a later analysis, every TCR beta chain was defined by the combination of its CDR3 amino acid sequence and its V-gene family, and reads without a unique V-gene family were dropped. In a later analysis, 500 to 650 highly shared, low-generation-probability nucleotide sequences were removed to address suspected cross-contamination and a sequencing artifact. In a later analysis, a clonal expansion index for each public chain was calculated from normalized within-repertoire ranks of inferred template counts. In a later analysis, generation probabilities were computed with a VDJ recombination model fitted to out-of-frame rearrangements, and the resulting probabilities were checked against IGoR. In a later analysis, hypergeometric tests were used to score TCR-TCR, TCR-HLA and TCR-CMV co-occurrence, with a repertoire-size bias correction applied to TCR pairs. A later analysis estimated false discovery rates by permuting HLA or CMV assignments 20 times. In a later analysis, co-occurring TCRs were grouped using DBSCAN, and TCRdist sequence similarity was added for clustering within HLA-allele-positive subsets. Repertoires with fewer than 30,000 or more than 120,000 public chains were left out of co-occurrence clustering, as were five repertoires with anomalous nucleotide sharing. This immuneACCESS table, as held by TCRdb, lists in-frame sequences with V and J called but not all clones. Of the missing ones, under half trace to an unresolved V gene in checked studies; the others have no known cause. V and J calls and clone size are given by that table; D and trimming were obtained from the DNA. Present in this sample are about 180,000 clones, just under 80% of which were seen just once. Clones ranked in the top ten supply around 3% of the sample.

General study outcomes and caveats: In vitro tests confirmed that three of the cytomegalovirus-associated TCR beta chains recognize cytomegalovirus antigens. Because counts were too low, about 15 rarely observed V segments, including chromosome 9 orphons, were left out of the earlier analysis of approximately 580 of the donors. A later genetic analysis associated a missense DCLRE1C variant with V-gene and J-gene trimming of TCR beta chains, and an independent cohort replicated the association. In a later analysis, several top co-occurrence clusters were reported to appear linked to parvovirus B19, influenza, CMV and Epstein-Barr virus. A cluster of highly shared sequence variants was judged likely to be a technical artifact of the sequencing pipeline. A further reported finding was that TCR beta sequences accurately predicted the HLA-A and HLA-B alleles for most subjects in the first cohort. Roughly uniform sequencing depth across donors was assumed in presence/absence analyses, although this assumption may not hold. Because HLA typing was missing for some donors at each locus, association tests included only the typed subset. Assigning TCR associations to individual alleles was difficult when HLA alleles, especially DR and DQ, strongly co-occurred. In a later analysis, HLA-associated TCR beta chains were found to be more clonally expanded and to have lower generation probabilities than equally common non-associated chains. The only immune exposure information available for the cohort was CMV serostatus. The classifier was reported to diagnose cytomegalovirus status with high specificity and sensitivity in both the original and validation cohorts. A later analysis associated 15,000 or so TCR beta sequences with specific HLA alleles at a false discovery rate of 0.05. In a later genetic analysis, fewer N-insertions in productive TCRs were reported among donors in an Asian-associated ancestry cluster than the roughly 640-donor mean. Some IMGT-functional V segments, including TRBV6-2 and TRBV6-3, could not be distinguished by the 87-base-pair reads and were therefore excluded. In a later analysis, most CMV-associated TCR beta chains were found to appear HLA-restricted, with HLA associations seemingly driven largely by CMV exposure. According to the authors, the approach could potentially be generalized to other disease states and immunological phenotypes. Broadly in line with IMGT annotations, most TCR beta V segments showed up in productive rearrangements about 90% or about 30% of the time in an earlier analysis of about 500 of the donors. This cohort had only TCR beta chains sequenced, and the lack of alpha or paired-chain data limited which features could be detected. In the study, around 150 TCR beta chains were listed as associated with cytomegalovirus. Most TCR sequences were observed very rarely across donors, whereas some public TCRs were present in many individuals. A later analysis found that TCR association rates varied across HLA loci, with DRB1 alleles showing the most associated TCRs and HLA-C alleles the fewest. Correlated functional status among segregating V segments might be attributable to linkage disequilibrium, but an unknown experimental factor could not be ruled out.

As to this clone: Its antigen is unknown. Base qualities are not provided; no much larger clone lies one nucleotide away.

The germline V and J ends show losses of 4 bases and 7 bases respectively, and no gene match explains 7 bases of the junction. The CDR3 sequence holds 14 residues, the cysteine and phenylalanine included. The sequence is cut down to CDR3 DNA, 42 bases in frame from base 1. CDR1 and CDR2 (LGHNA, YSLEER) derive from the germline V gene. This receptor was identified in a woman between 50 and 59 years old in good health and CMV-seropositive. The sample consisted of PBMCs. The rearrangement combines TRBV4-3 with TRBJ2-1; 7 bases in between match TRBD2. For the CDR3, the sequence is CASSRTGTKNEQFF. The bases read TGCGCCAGCAGCCGTACCGGGACTAAAAATGAGCAGTTCTTC.